These 21 T cell receptor beta chains came from one sample sequenced in a study of blood T cells in healthy people across ages. The use of a sample-barcoded 5' primer and a J-beta primer mix characterized a second PCR of roughly 6 to 11 cycles. One entry per CDR3 protein results from TCRdb running MiXCR on the 5' RACE reads. Among about 1.6 million distinct CDR3 sequences listed, 30% to 40% were seen once. Source material: blood. These TCRs come from a woman in her thirties in good health.

The chain combines TRBV9 with TRBJ1-1; D perhaps matches TRBD1 (6 bases). The germline CDR1 and CDR2 sequences are SGDLS and YYNGEE. The V gene lost 4 bases and the J gene lost 4 bases, with 26 bases spanning the gap. This CDR3 contains 18 residues. The CDR3 region has the DNA TGTGCCAGCAGCCCGAGCCAGGGGTCTATTTTGTTGGGCACTGAAGCTTTCTTT. Encoded protein: CASSPSQGSILLGTEAFF.

A few counts support this clonotype. The J gene is TRBJ1-5, the V gene TRBV10-2; 7 nucleotides agree with TRBD1. The CDR3 sequence is 13 residues long. The V gene end was trimmed by 0 bases and the J gene end by 7 bases; junction bases not matched to a gene: 0. Germline V gene data show CDR1 as WSHSY and CDR2 as SAAADI. CDR3 nucleotides: TGCGCCAGCAGTGAGTCGACAGGGCAGCCCCAGCATTTT. Protein: CASSESTGQPQHF.

A remark on this clonotype: Compared with germline, one end of the junction differs, possibly owing to a read error. The V and J genes are TRBV12-3 or TRBV12-4 and TRBJ1-1; D is possibly TRBD1 (5 bases). The CDR3 spans 15 residues. The CDR3 is CAGSRSLTANTEAFF. The CDR3 DNA is TGTGCCGGCAGTCGTTCCTTGACAGCGAACACTGAAGCTTTCTTT.

This clonotype was recorded at least ten times. The V and J genes are TRBV7-2 and TRBJ2-7; D is unresolved. The CDR3 is 14 amino acids. Trimming cost V 1 base and J 4 bases, with 11 bases left between them. Looked up from germline, CDR1 is SGHTA and CDR2 is FQGNSA. CDR3: CASSLDFQRYEQYF. The DNA of the CDR3 is TGTGCCAGCAGCTTAGATTTCCAAAGATACGAGCAGTACTTC.

The chain joins TRBV7-9 to TRBJ2-1; weak D call: TRBD2 (6 bases). V lost 3 bases, J lost 3 bases, and 12 bases lay in between. The CDR3 is 15 residues long. The germline gives CDR1 SEHNR, CDR2 FQNEAQ (reference sequence). The CDR3 is CASSLLEGYYNEQFF. DNA for the CDR3: TGTGCCAGCAGCTTGTTGGAGGGCTACTACAATGAGCAGTTCTTC. Using reference TRBV7-9 and TRBJ2-1 for the parts outside the CDR3, the full variable domain is DTGVSQNPRHKITKRGQNVTFRCDPISEHNRLYWYRQTLGQGPEFLTYFQNEAQLEKSRLLSDRFSAERPKGSFSTLEIQRTEQGDSAMYLCASSLLEGYYNEQFFGPGTRLTVL.

This sequence joins TRBV20-1 and TRBJ2-1; D gene unclear. CDR3 length equals 17 residues. Trimming left V 3 bases short and J 1 base short, with 19 bases between. Germline V CDR1 and CDR2: DFQATT, SNEGSKA (reference sequence). The CDR3 DNA sequence: TGCAGTGCTAGCGATAGGGCGGCCTCTGCTTCCTACAATGAGCAGTTCTTC. It yields the protein CSASDRAASASYNEQFF.

Details on this clonotype: This could be a read error, since a much larger clone is one nucleotide away. The V call is TRBV10-3, the J call TRBJ2-5; TRBD2 agrees at 7 bases. With 11 bases clipped from V and 2 bases from J, the junction kept 2 bases outside the gene matches. Germline CDR1 ENHRY, CDR2 SYGVKD. This CDR3 has 11 residues. CDR3 bases: TGTGCCGTCGGGGGGCAAGAGACCCAGTACTTC. It translates to CAVGGQETQYF.

The sample holds a few counts of this clonotype. The V gene is TRBV6-5, the J gene TRBJ1-4, with D maybe TRBD1 (5 bases). The CDR3 consists of 15 residues. Germline values: CDR1 MNHEY, CDR2 SVGAGI. Trimming removed 7 bases from V and 7 bases from J, with 19 bases in between. The CDR3 region has the DNA TGTGCCAGCACCCACAGCGGTGGGGGTGGTGAAAAACTGTTTTTT. Protein product: CASTHSGGGGEKLFF.

The table lists this clonotype with many counts. V is TRBV7-3 and J is TRBJ2-6; 11 bases line up with TRBD1. Germline V gives CDR1 SGHTA, CDR2 FQGTGA. This CDR3 is 16 amino acids long. The junction had 3 bases not matched to a gene; V was cut back by 4 bases and J by 4 bases. CDR3 sequence: CASSSGQGAGANVLTF. CDR3 DNA: TGTGCCAGCAGCTCCGGACAGGGGGCCGGGGCCAACGTCCTGACTTTC.

This clonotype showed up many times. This chain uses TRBV19 with TRBJ2-1; D may be TRBD2 (7 bases). The CDR3 has 16 amino acids. V lost 3 bases and J lost 8, with 20 bases in between. In germline, CDR1 is LNHDA, CDR2 SQIVND (reference sequence). CDR3 sequence: CASSINPGGEVDEQFF. The DNA for the CDR3 is TGTGCCAGTAGTATTAATCCGGGGGGCGAGGTGGATGAGCAGTTCTTC.

The chain links TRBV28 to TRBJ1-2; tentatively, D is TRBD1 (6 bases). CDR1 and CDR2 from the germline V gene are MDHEN and SYDVKM. This CDR3 comprises 13 residues. The V end lost 3 bases, the J end lost 7 bases, and 12 bases lay between the germline ends. The CDR3 protein is CASSLGAGFGYTF. The CDR3 DNA is TGTGCCAGCAGTTTGGGGGCCGGGTTTGGCTACACCTTC.

J is TRBJ2-4 and V is TRBV6-1, with D tentatively TRBD1 (5 bases). The CDR3 runs 17 residues. The ends were cut back, 2 bases at V and 0 bases at J, with 14 bases in the middle. Germline values: CDR1 MNHNS, CDR2 SASEGT. The DNA for the CDR3 is TGTGCCAGCAGTGAAAATGGGCTGACAGTAGCCAAAAACATTCAGTACTTC. This codes for CASSENGLTVAKNIQYF.

This clonotype showed up just a few times. This chain uses TRBV13 with TRBJ1-5; TRBD1 is a possible D gene (6 bases). CDR1 PRHDT and CDR2 FYEKMQ come from the germline V gene (reference sequence). This CDR3 has 15 residues. Trimming took off 6 bases at V and 3 bases at J, with 15 bases between the two ends. This CDR3 reads CASSYSQGNNQPQHF. CDR3 DNA sequence: TGTGCCAGCAGTTATTCACAGGGTAACAATCAGCCCCAGCATTTT.

The gene calls are TRBV29-1 and TRBJ1-2; D unresolved. The V end was cut by 1 base, the J end by 7 bases, with 22 bases between. Per germline, CDR1 SQVTM and CDR2 ANQGSEA. The CDR3 is made up of 16 amino acids. CDR3: CSVEGRAGMLPLGYTF. DNA of the CDR3: TGCAGCGTTGAAGGTCGTGCGGGAATGCTCCCTCTTGGCTACACCTTC.

The chain couples TRBV6-6 to TRBJ2-7; D gene ambiguous. The CDR3 contains 14 residues. Germline CDR1 and CDR2: MNHNY and SVGAGI (reference sequence). Trimming took 0 bases from V and 3 from J, leaving 9 bases between them. The CDR3 region is CASSYSDANYEQYF. For the CDR3, the DNA is TGTGCCAGCAGTTACTCGGACGCTAACTACGAGCAGTACTTC.

This clonotype was seen a handful of times. This rearrangement joins TRBV7-6 to TRBJ2-1, with 12 bases fitting TRBD2. The CDR3 has 20 residues. V lost 1 base to trimming and J lost 0 bases; unmatched junction nucleotides: 10. The germline V gene has CDR1 SGHVS and CDR2 FNYEAQ. The CDR3 DNA is TGTGCCAGCAGCTTAGGGCGCTGGCTAGCGGGGGGGCGCTCCTACAATGAGCAGTTCTTC. Translation gives CASSLGRWLAGGRSYNEQFF.

Points on this clonotype: Sequence at one end of the junction differs from germline and may be a read error. This chain connects TRBV4-2 to TRBJ1-4; no firm D call. Germline loops: CDR1 LGHNA, CDR2 YNFKEQ. This CDR3 region has 15 residues. The DNA of the CDR3 is TGTACCAGCAGCCAAGAATGGAGATCTAATGAAAAACTGTTTTTT. This gives the protein CTSSQEWRSNEKLFF.

The gene calls are TRBV7-9 and TRBJ2-5, with a tentative D call TRBD2 (5 bases). V shed 2 bases and J shed 1 base, with 11 bases lying between them. Per germline, CDR1 SEHNR and CDR2 FQNEAQ (reference sequence). CDR3 length: 15 residues. The CDR3 here is CASSLQSGTQETQYF. The CDR3 region has the DNA TGTGCCAGCAGCTTACAATCGGGAACCCAAGAGACCCAGTACTTC.

This clonotype turned up a few times. This chain connects TRBV27 to TRBJ2-1; D call uncertain. Germline CDR1 MNHEY, CDR2 SMNVEV (reference sequence). Deletions cut 3 bases from V and 12 bases from J, with 9 bases between. This CDR3 is 11 amino acids long. In DNA, the CDR3 is TGTGCCAGCAGTTTCGGGTCAGGGCAGTTCTTC. Translating gives CASSFGSGQFF.

V usage is TRBV5-1 and J usage is TRBJ2-5; a possible D gene is TRBD2 (5 bases). Gene TRBJ2-7 matches the end of the DNA better, so the J call may be wrong. Germline V gives CDR1 SGHRS, CDR2 YFSETQ. The CDR3 has 13 residues. CDR3 sequence: CASKETTTYEQYF. In DNA, the CDR3 is TGCGCCAGCAAGGAGACTACAACCTACGAGCAGTACTTC.

The rearrangement joins TRBV6-2 or TRBV6-3 to TRBJ2-7; 11 nucleotides agree with TRBD2. V trimming: 5 bases; J trimming: 6 bases; junction bases outside the gene matches: 6. The germline gives CDR1 MNHEY, CDR2 SVGEGT. The CDR3 spans 14 residues. This chain's CDR3 is CASSITSGSVEQYF. The CDR3, as DNA: TGTGCCAGCAGTATAACTAGCGGGAGTGTCGAGCAGTACTTC.